These 20 T cell receptor beta chains were all obtained from the same sample, sequenced in a study of blood T cells in healthy people across ages. A J-beta primer mix and a sample-barcoded 5' primer were used in a second PCR of roughly 7 to 12 cycles. TCRdb reprocessed the 5' RACE reads with MiXCR, giving one entry per CDR3 protein. This sample has approximately 1,000,000 distinct CDR3 sequences; under 45% occur once, and the top ten carry about 20%. Sequenced: blood. Receptors originate from a woman between 55 and 75 years old in good health.

This clonotype came up once. J is TRBJ2-1 and V is TRBV6-1, with 9 bases matching TRBD2. This CDR3 is 15 amino acids long. CDR1 is MNHNS and CDR2 is SASEGT in the germline V gene. The J segment lost 2 bases and the V segment lost 5 bases, leaving 4 bases of the junction unmatched. The CDR3 loop reads CASSIRLAAYNEQFF. The CDR3 DNA follows: TGTGCCAGCAGTATCCGACTAGCGGCCTACAATGAGCAGTTCTTC.

This CDR3 reads CASSPIGGINEQYF. DNA of the CDR3: TGTGCCAGCAGCCCCATTGGGGGGATCAACGAGCAGTACTTC. The rearrangement links TRBV27 to TRBJ2-7, with D perhaps matching TRBD2 (6 bases). This CDR3 region has 14 residues. The ends were cut back, 6 bases at V and 5 bases at J, with 17 bases in the middle. Germline assignment: CDR1 MNHEY and CDR2 SMNVEV (reference sequence).

This clonotype turned up a few times. Here the CDR3 reads CASSKDGGSTDTQYF. CDR3 nucleotide sequence: TGTGCCAGCAGCAAGGACGGTGGTAGCACAGATACGCAGTATTTT. This chain connects TRBV7-6 to TRBJ2-3; no clear D gene. Germline V CDR1 and CDR2: SGHVS, FNYEAQ. V was cut by 5 bases and J by 0 bases, with 12 bases left in between. This CDR3 is built from 15 residues.

This clonotype is a singleton in its sample. The chain combines TRBV28 with TRBJ1-2; no clear D. Per the germline V gene, CDR1 is MDHEN and CDR2 is SYDVKM. CDR3 length: 14 amino acids. Trimming shortened V by 2 bases and J by 4 bases, and 11 bases separated the two germline ends. CDR3 bases: TGTGCCAGCAGTTTAGGAGTAGGAGGCTATGGCTACACCTTC. Its protein is CASSLGVGGYGYTF.

The chain is built from TRBV6-6 and TRBJ2-1; D is undetermined. The length of the CDR3 is 17 residues. Germline V gives CDR1 MNHNY, CDR2 SVGAGI (reference sequence). Between the trimmed V and J ends, which lost 5 bases and 0 bases, there was a span of 17 bases. The CDR3 coding sequence is TGTGCCAGCAGTCCACCCCCACGTTCGAACTCCTACAATGAGCAGTTCTTC. Its translation is CASSPPPRSNSYNEQFF.

The V call is TRBV27, the J call TRBJ2-7; 15 bases are a match to TRBD2. V shed 6 bases, J shed 7 bases, and the junction held 7 bases outside the gene matches. The CDR3 covers 15 residues. Germline lookup yields CDR1 MNHEY and CDR2 SMNVEV (reference sequence). CDR3 loop: CASSGLAGGPSEQYF. The CDR3 coding sequence is TGTGCCAGCAGCGGACTAGCGGGAGGGCCGTCAGAGCAGTACTTC.

The rearrangement joins TRBV6-5 to TRBJ2-7, with a weak D call TRBD1 (5 bases). Germline assignment: CDR1 MNHEY and CDR2 SVGAGI. V was cut by 5 bases and J by 2 bases, with 13 bases left in between. There are 14 residues in the CDR3. The CDR3 nucleotides are TGTGCCAGCAGTCGAGAGACAGTTGCCTACGAGCAGTACTTC. This translates into CASSRETVAYEQYF.

This clonotype was counted a few times. CDR3 loop: CSARDQGSGTYEQYF. The CDR3 bases are TGCAGTGCTAGAGATCAGGGTAGCGGGACCTACGAGCAGTACTTC. V gene TRBV20-1 combines with J gene TRBJ2-7; TRBD2 aligns across 8 bases. The ends lost 0 bases at V and 2 bases at J; junction bases unmatched: 6. Germline loops: CDR1 DFQATT, CDR2 SNEGSKA (reference sequence). The CDR3 is 15 residues long.

The rearrangement joins TRBV27 to TRBJ2-7, with D hard to call. Trimming cost V 11 bases and J 3 bases, with 20 bases left between them. The CDR3 loop spans 14 amino acids. Germline V CDR1 and CDR2: MNHEY, SMNVEV (reference sequence). The CDR3 reads CAEDDGPERYEQYF. In nucleotides, the CDR3 is TGTGCCGAGGATGACGGACCGGAGCGCTACGAGCAGTACTTC.

The table lists this clonotype with a count of one. This may stem from a read error, because a much larger clone lies one nucleotide away. This chain joins TRBV2 and TRBJ1-5; D is undetermined. This CDR3 has 12 amino acids. The germline CDR1 and CDR2 sequences are SNHLY and FYNNEI. V was pared by 6 bases and J by 0 bases, with 3 bases between. CDR3 coding DNA: TGTGCCAGCAGGTATAGCAATCAGCCCCAGCATTTT. Residues: CASRYSNQPQHF.

The rearrangement joins TRBV7-2 to TRBJ2-7; 7 bases are a match to TRBD2. Gene TRBJ2-5 matches the end of the DNA better, so the J call may be wrong. The CDR3 runs to 15 residues. Germline loops: CDR1 SGHTA, CDR2 FQGNSA. CDR3 bases: TGTGCCAGCAGCTTAGAAGGACTAGTAGGGGAGACCCAGTACTTC. This codes for CASSLEGLVGETQYF.

This chain uses TRBV7-2 with TRBJ2-7; 11 bases match TRBD2. The V gene end was trimmed by 5 bases and the J gene end by 5 bases; junction bases not matched to a gene: 8. Per the germline V gene, CDR1 is SGHTA and CDR2 is FQGNSA. CDR3 length: 15 amino acids. The CDR3 bases are TGTGCCAGCAGCCCCACTAGCGGGAGTCTTAACGAGCAGTACTTC. As protein: CASSPTSGSLNEQYF.

V and J are TRBV20-1 and TRBJ2-1, with TRBD2 matching over 12 bases. The germline V gene has CDR1 DFQATT and CDR2 SNEGSKA (reference sequence). The V gene end was trimmed by 0 bases and the J gene end by 1 base; junction bases not matched to a gene: 10. CDR3 size: 19 residues. The CDR3 DNA sequence: TGCAGTGCTAGAGATCCCCGACTAGCGGGAGATTTGTCCTACAATGAGCAGTTCTTC. Translation gives CSARDPRLAGDLSYNEQFF.

The CDR3 DNA reads TGCAGTGCTAGAGGCGGGGGGCCCTACAATGAGCAGTTCTTC. Encoded protein: CSARGGGPYNEQFF. V and J are TRBV20-1 and TRBJ2-1; TRBD2 aligns across 8 bases. J lost 2 bases, V lost 1 base, and 1 base had no gene match. Germline-derived CDR1 and CDR2 are DFQATT and SNEGSKA (reference sequence). This CDR3 spans 14 amino acids.

The chain employs TRBV12-3 or TRBV12-4 and TRBJ2-5; 15 bases are a match to TRBD2. This CDR3 is 16 amino acids long. V dropped 4 bases and J dropped 11; count of bases not matched to a gene: 11. The CDR3 loop reads CASSWRGLAGGNEQYF. The CDR3 bases are TGTGCCAGCAGTTGGAGGGGACTAGCGGGAGGTAATGAGCAGTACTTC.

This clonotype has a count of ten or more. Here the CDR3 DNA reads TGTGCCAGCTCACCATCTGAGGGACAGGGTTCGTACGAGCAGTACTTC. It specifies CASSPSEGQGSYEQYF. This sequence joins TRBV18 and TRBJ2-7, with 9 positions matching TRBD1. Trimming at V came to 2 bases and at J to 4 bases, leaving 9 bases not matched to a gene. The V gene's germline CDR1 is KGHSH and CDR2 LQKENI. The CDR3 has 16 amino acids.

This clonotype was seen only a few times. This chain uses TRBV5-1 with TRBJ2-1; TRBD1 matches 10 bases. There are 16 residues in the CDR3. CDR1 and CDR2 from the germline V gene are SGHRS and YFSETQ. V dropped 0 bases and J dropped 5; count of bases not matched to a gene: 5. CDR3 in amino acids: CASSLGDRGLHNEQFF. The CDR3 nucleotides read TGCGCCAGCAGCTTGGGGGACAGGGGTCTCCACAATGAGCAGTTCTTC.

This clonotype was picked up many times. This rearrangement joins TRBV6-6 to TRBJ2-7; TRBD1 is a possible D gene (6 bases). In germline, CDR1 is MNHNY, CDR2 SVGAGI (reference sequence). The CDR3 spans 12 residues. The ends were cut back, 5 bases at V and 4 bases at J, with 9 bases in the middle. CDR3: CASSIQGYEQYF. Here the CDR3 DNA reads TGTGCCAGCAGTATACAGGGTTACGAGCAGTACTTC.

The gene calls are TRBV9 and TRBJ2-7; 7 positions agree with TRBD2. From germline, CDR1 is SGDLS and CDR2 YYNGEE. Trimming removed 0 bases from V and 3 bases from J; junction bases left unmatched: 3. This CDR3 is built from 14 residues. This chain's CDR3 is CASSVEGTNYEQYF. The CDR3, as DNA: TGTGCCAGCAGCGTAGAGGGGACTAACTACGAGCAGTACTTC.

This clonotype has only a few counts. This chain joins TRBV28 and TRBJ1-2; 9 positions match TRBD1. This CDR3 region has 16 residues. Germline CDR1 MDHEN, CDR2 SYDVKM. The V gene end was trimmed by 4 bases and the J gene end by 3 bases; junction bases not matched to a gene: 9. CDR3 DNA: TGTGCCAGCAGTTCCCCCGGGACAGGGACCTACTATGGCTACACCTTC. This codes for CASSSPGTGTYYGYTF.